This TCR beta chain is drawn from a study of long-term antiretroviral therapy in people with HIV. This clone occurred a few times. The libraries were made with immunoSEQ v3.0 at survey level. The table came from immunoSEQ multiplex PCR; TCRdb's copy has only in-frame clones and leaves some out. This table holds about 33,000 clones, about 83% found once. The CDR3 has 12 residues. Trimming removed 4 bases from V and 2 bases from J, with 5 bases in between. CDR1 and CDR2 from the germline V gene are LGHNA and YNFKEQ. The chain has TRBV4-2 and TRBJ2-5, with D unclear. This clonotype originated in a woman between 50 and 59 years old with HIV. The sample in question was unsorted PBMCs, obtained 2 years after starting antiretroviral therapy. The CDR3 DNA reads as TGTGCCAGCAGCCGGGTTCAAGAGACCCAGTACTTC. Its translation is CASSRVQETQYF.